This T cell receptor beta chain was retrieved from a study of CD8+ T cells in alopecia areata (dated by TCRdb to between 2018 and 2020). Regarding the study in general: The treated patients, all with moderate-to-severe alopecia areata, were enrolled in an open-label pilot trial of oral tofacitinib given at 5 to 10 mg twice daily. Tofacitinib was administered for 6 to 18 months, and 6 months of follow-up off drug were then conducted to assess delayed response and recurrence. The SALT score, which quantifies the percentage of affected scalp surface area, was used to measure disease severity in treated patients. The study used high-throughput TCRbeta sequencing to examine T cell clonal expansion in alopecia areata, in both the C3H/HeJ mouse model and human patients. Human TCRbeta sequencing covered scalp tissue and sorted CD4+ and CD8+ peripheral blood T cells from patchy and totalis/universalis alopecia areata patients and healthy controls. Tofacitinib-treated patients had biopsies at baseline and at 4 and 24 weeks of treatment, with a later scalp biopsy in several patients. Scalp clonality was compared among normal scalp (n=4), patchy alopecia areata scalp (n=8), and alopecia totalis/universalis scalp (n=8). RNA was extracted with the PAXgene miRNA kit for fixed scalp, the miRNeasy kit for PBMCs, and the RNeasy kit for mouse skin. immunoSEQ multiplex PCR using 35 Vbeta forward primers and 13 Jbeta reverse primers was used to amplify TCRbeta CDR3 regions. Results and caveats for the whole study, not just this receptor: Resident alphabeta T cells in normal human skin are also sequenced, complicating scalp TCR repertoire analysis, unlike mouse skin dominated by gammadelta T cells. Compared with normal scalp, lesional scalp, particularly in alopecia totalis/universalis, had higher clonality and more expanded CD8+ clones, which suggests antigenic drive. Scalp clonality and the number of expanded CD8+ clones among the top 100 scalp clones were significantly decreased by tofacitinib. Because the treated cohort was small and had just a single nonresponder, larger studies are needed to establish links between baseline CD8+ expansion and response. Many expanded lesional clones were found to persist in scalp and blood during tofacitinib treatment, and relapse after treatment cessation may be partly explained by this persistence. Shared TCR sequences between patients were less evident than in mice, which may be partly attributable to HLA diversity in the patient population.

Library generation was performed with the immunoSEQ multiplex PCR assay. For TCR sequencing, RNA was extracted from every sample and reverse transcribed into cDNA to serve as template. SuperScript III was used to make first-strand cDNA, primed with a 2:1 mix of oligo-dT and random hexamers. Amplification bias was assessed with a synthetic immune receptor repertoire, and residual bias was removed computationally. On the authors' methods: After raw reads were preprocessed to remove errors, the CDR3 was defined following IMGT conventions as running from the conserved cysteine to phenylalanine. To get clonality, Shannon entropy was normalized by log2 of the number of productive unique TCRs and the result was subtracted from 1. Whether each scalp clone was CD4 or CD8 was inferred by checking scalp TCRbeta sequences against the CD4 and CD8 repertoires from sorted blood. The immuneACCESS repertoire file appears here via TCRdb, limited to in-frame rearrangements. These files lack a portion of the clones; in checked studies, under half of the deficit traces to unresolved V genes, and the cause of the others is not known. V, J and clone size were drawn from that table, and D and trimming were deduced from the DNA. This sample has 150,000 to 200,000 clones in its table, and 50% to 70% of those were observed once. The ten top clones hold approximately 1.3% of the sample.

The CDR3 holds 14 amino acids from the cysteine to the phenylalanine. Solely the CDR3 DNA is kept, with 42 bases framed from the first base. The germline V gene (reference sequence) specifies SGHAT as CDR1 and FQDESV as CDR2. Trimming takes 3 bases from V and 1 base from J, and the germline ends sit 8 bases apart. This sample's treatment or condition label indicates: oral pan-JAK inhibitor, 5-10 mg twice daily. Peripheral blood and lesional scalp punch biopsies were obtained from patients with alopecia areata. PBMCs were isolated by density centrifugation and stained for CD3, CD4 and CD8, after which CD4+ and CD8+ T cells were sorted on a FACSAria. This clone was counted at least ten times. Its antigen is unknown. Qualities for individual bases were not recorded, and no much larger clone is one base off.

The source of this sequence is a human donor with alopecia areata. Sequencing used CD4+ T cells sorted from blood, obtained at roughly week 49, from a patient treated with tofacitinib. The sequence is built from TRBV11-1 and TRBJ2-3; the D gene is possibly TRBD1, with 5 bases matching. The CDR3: CASSFSTGTDTQYF. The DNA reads TGTGCCAGCAGCTTTTCGACAGGCACAGATACGCAGTATTTT.